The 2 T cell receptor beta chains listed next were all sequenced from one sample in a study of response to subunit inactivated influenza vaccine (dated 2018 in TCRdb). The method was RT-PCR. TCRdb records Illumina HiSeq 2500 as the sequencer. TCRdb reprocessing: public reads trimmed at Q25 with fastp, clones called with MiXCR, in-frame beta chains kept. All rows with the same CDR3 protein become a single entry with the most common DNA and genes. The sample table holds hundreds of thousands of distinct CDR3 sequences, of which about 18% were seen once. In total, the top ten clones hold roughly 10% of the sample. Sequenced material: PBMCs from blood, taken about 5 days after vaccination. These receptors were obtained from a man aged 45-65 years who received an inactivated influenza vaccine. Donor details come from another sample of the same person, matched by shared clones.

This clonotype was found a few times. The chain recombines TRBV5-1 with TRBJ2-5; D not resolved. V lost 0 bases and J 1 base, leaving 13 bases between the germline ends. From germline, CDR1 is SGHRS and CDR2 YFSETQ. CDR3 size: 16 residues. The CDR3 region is CASSLDPAATQETQYF. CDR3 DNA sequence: TGCGCCAGCAGCTTGGATCCAGCCGCTACCCAAGAGACCCAGTACTTC.

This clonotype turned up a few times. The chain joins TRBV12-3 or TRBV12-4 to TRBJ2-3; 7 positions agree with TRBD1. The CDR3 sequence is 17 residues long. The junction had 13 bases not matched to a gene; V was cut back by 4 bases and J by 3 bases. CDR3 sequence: CASSWGLGGAGTDTQYF. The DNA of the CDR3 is TGTGCCAGCAGTTGGGGCCTAGGGGGCGCCGGGACAGATACGCAGTATTTT.